This TCR beta chain was observed in a study of blood T cell repertoires in COVID-19. Looking at the study overall: The origin of the acute and convalescent COVID-19 samples was the United States, Italy and Spain. T cells, B-cell-depleted T cells, or PBMCs supplied cDNA or gDNA.

In the original workflow: Amplification from reference gene primers served as the basis for estimated nucleated cell counts. Sequencing was performed with immunoSEQ multiplex PCR; in TCRdb, only in-frame clones are kept and a portion is missing. The V and J calls and the clone size are those of that table, but D and trimming were determined from the DNA. Seen here are some 40,000 clones, approximately 88% observed once, and the top ten hold roughly a tenth. The V end lost 5 bases, the J end lost 5 bases, and 12 bases lay between the germline ends. CDR1 and CDR2 from the germline V gene are SGHVS and FQNEAQ. CDR3 size: 14 residues.

The clonotype originates from a human donor in a cohort sampled during active COVID-19. The specimen sequenced was peripheral blood. The chain joins TRBV7-8 to TRBJ2-2; no firm D call. DNA for the CDR3: TGTGCCAGCAGCGAGCGAGGTTGGACCGGGGAGCTGTTTTTT. Protein: CASSERGWTGELFF.